A selection of T cell receptor beta chains follows, all from one sample in a study of breast tumors, draining lymph nodes, adjacent tissues. TCRdb reanalysed the multiplex PCR reads using MiXCR and keeps one entry per CDR3 protein. The repertoire holds some 120,000 distinct CDR3 sequences, roughly 21% seen once, with less than 4% in the top ten. Sequencing used axillary lymph node tissue. Receptor source: a female donor with breast cancer. Some clones in this sample may be carry-over from other donors' samples. Each CDR3 is given with its conserved first and last residue. The order of the fields is J gene, clone size, V gene, D gene, CDR3 protein, CDR3 DNA. D genes are given only for firm matches. Some rows have no size entry. The others give once, few or many, or a class for an expanded clone.

TRBJ2-1 | many | TRBV9 | TRBD2 | CASSVAATSVEQFF | TGTGCCAGCAGCGTAGCGGCAACTAGCGTTGAGCAGTTCTTC
TRBJ2-3 | many | TRBV9 | TRBD2 | CASSVGPAGGPPTDTQYF | TGTGCCAGCAGCGTAGGCCCAGCGGGAGGGCCCCCCACAGATACGCAGTATTTT
TRBJ2-1 | - | TRBV6-1 | TRBD2 | CASSPGTSGNNEQFF | TGTGCCAGCAGTCCCGGGACTAGCGGCAACAATGAGCAGTTCTTC
TRBJ2-5 | many | TRBV7-9 | - | CASTLRAAPEGTQYF | TGTGCCAGCACCCTACGGGCGGCTCCTGAGGGAACCCAGTACTTC
TRBJ2-1 | many | TRBV7-7 | - | CASSLGGGGPGYNEQFF | TGTGCTAGCAGCTTAGGAGGGGGGGGGCCCGGCTACAATGAGCAGTTCTTC
TRBJ2-1 | - | TRBV28 | - | CASTGGFEQFF | TGTGCCAGCACCGGGGGATTTGAGCAGTTCTTC
TRBJ2-1 | many | TRBV12-3/TRBV12-4 | TRBD2 | CASSPPVAGGGYEQFF | TGTGCCAGCAGTCCTCCCGTAGCGGGGGGAGGCTATGAGCAGTTCTTC
TRBJ2-1 | many | TRBV12-3/TRBV12-4 | - | CASGRGTYNEQFF | TGTGCCAGCGGGAGGGGGACATACAATGAGCAGTTCTTC
TRBJ2-2 | few | TRBV3-1 | - | CASSQAGPTGELFF | TGTGCCAGCAGCCAAGCCGGTCCCACCGGGGAGCTGTTTTTT
TRBJ1-5 | many | TRBV20-1 | - | CSAGDSSNQPQHF | TGCAGTGCTGGAGACAGCTCCAATCAGCCCCAGCATTTT
TRBJ2-5 | many | TRBV27 | - | CASSPGATKGETQYF | TGTGCCAGCAGTCCTGGCGCCACCAAGGGAGAGACCCAGTACTTC
TRBJ2-1 | many | TRBV20-1 | TRBD2 | CSARDLAGGNEQFF | TGCAGTGCTAGAGACCTAGCGGGAGGCAATGAGCAGTTCTTC
TRBJ1-4 | many | TRBV12-3/TRBV12-4 | - | CASATGIGEKLFF | TGTGCCAGCGCTACAGGGATAGGGGAAAAACTGTTTTTT
TRBJ2-1 | many | TRBV5-8 | TRBD2 | CASSSQWTSGRAYNEQFF | TGTGCCAGCAGCTCCCAATGGACTAGCGGGAGGGCCTACAATGAGCAGTTCTTC
TRBJ2-7 | many | TRBV6-4 | - | CASSDAKFKLDFTYEQYF | TGTGCCAGCAGTGACGCAAAATTTAAATTGGACTTTACCTACGAGCAGTACTTC
TRBJ1-1 | - | TRBV19 | TRBD1 | CASRQGASDTEAFF | TGTGCCAGTAGGCAGGGGGCGTCTGACACTGAAGCTTTCTTT
TRBJ2-1 | many | TRBV10-3 | - | CAIRGDQLYNEQFF | TGTGCCATCAGAGGGGACCAACTCTACAATGAGCAGTTCTTC
TRBJ2-5 | many | TRBV2 | - | CASHESRPQGETQYF | TGTGCCAGCCACGAATCGAGACCTCAAGGGGAGACCCAGTACTTC
TRBJ2-1 | many | TRBV3-1 | TRBD2 | CASSNPGTSFHNEQFF | TGTGCCAGCAGCAACCCCGGGACTAGCTTCCACAATGAGCAGTTCTTC
TRBJ2-7 | many | TRBV7-2 | TRBD1 | CASSQWDREGREQYF | TGTGCCAGCAGCCAATGGGACAGGGAGGGAAGGGAGCAGTACTTC
TRBJ2-7 | many | TRBV4-1 | - | CASSQDARGYVDEQYF | TGCGCCAGCAGCCAAGACGCGAGGGGATATGTGGACGAGCAGTACTTC
TRBJ1-2 | many | TRBV7-2 | - | CASSLGGDRGYTF | TGTGCCAGCAGCTTAGGGGGGGATCGTGGCTACACCTTC
TRBJ2-2 | - | TRBV18 | - | CASSPGSSTGELFF | TGTGCCAGCTCACCAGGGAGTAGTACCGGGGAGCTGTTTTTT
TRBJ2-5 | many | TRBV4-1 | - | CASSQGPGSQETQYF | TGCGCCAGCAGCCAAGGCCCAGGGAGCCAAGAGACCCAGTACTTC
TRBJ1-3 | - | TRBV6-5 | - | CANRYSLFRASSGNTIYF | TGTGCCAACAGATACTCGCTCTTCAGGGCAAGCTCTGGAAACACCATATATTTT
TRBJ2-3 | - | TRBV20-1 | TRBD1 | CSARRLGDSGTATQYF | TGCAGTGCTAGACGGCTGGGAGATTCAGGGACAGCTACGCAGTATTTT
TRBJ1-5 | many | TRBV7-2 | - | CASSLAVGLNQPQHF | TGTGCCAGCAGCTTAGCGGTGGGACTCAATCAGCCCCAGCATTTT
TRBJ1-5 | many | TRBV12-3/TRBV12-4 | - | CASSFGNQPQHF | TGTGCCAGCAGTTTTGGAAATCAGCCCCAGCATTTT
TRBJ1-2 | many | TRBV10-2 | - | CASSGKDYGYTF | TGCGCCAGCAGTGGGAAAGACTATGGCTACACCTTC
TRBJ1-4 | many | TRBV5-6 | - | CASSLAGRQAGEKLFF | TGTGCCAGCAGCTTGGCGGGCAGGCAAGCGGGGGAAAAACTGTTTTTT
TRBJ2-7 | many | TRBV11-1 | TRBD1 | CASSLQGAREQYF | TGTGCCAGCAGCTTACAGGGGGCTCGGGAGCAGTACTTC
TRBJ2-7 | many | TRBV30 | - | CAWRRQGEQYF | TGTGCCTGGAGACGGCAGGGTGAGCAGTACTTC
TRBJ2-2 | many | TRBV3-1 | - | CASSQDSIGELFF | TGTGCCAGCAGCCAAGACAGCATCGGGGAGCTGTTTTTT
TRBJ1-5 | many | TRBV15 | - | CATSRSGNQPQHF | TGTGCCACCAGCAGATCCGGGAATCAGCCCCAGCATTTT
TRBJ1-2 | many | TRBV24-1 | TRBD1 | CATSGGTGGGYTF | TGTGCCACCAGTGGCGGGACAGGGGGCGGCTACACCTTC
TRBJ1-6 | many | TRBV20-1 | - | CSARDTRSSYNSPLHF | TGCAGTGCTAGAGATACGCGGAGCTCCTATAATTCACCCCTCCACTTT
TRBJ2-2 | - | TRBV20-1 | TRBD2 | CSARGTSGMGDGELFF | TGCAGTGCTAGAGGGACTAGCGGGATGGGGGACGGGGAGCTGTTTTTT
TRBJ2-7 | many | TRBV20-1 | - | CSARGYEQYF | TGCAGTGCTAGAGGATACGAGCAGTACTTC
TRBJ2-7 | many | TRBV20-1 | - | CSAPFDYEQYF | TGCAGTGCTCCTTTTGACTACGAGCAGTACTTC
TRBJ1-5 | many | TRBV19 | - | CASSMQVGGLNQPQHF | TGTGCCAGTAGTATGCAAGTAGGAGGGTTAAATCAGCCCCAGCATTTT
TRBJ2-3 | - | TRBV7-6 | TRBD2 | CASSLTSATSTDTQYF | TGTGCCAGCAGCCTGACTAGCGCTACTAGCACAGATACGCAGTATTTT
TRBJ1-2 | many | TRBV7-8 | - | CASTSGLFYGYTF | TGTGCCAGCACCTCAGGACTCTTTTATGGCTACACCTTC
TRBJ2-2 | - | TRBV19 | - | CASSISNTGEPFF | TGTGCCAGTAGTATCTCTAACACCGGGGAGCCGTTTTTT
TRBJ2-2 | many | TRBV3-1 | - | CASSQEGGTGELFF | TGTGCCAGCAGCCAAGAAGGAGGCACCGGGGAGCTGTTTTTT
TRBJ2-3 | few | TRBV4-1 | - | CASSQGASVADTQYF | TGCGCCAGCAGCCAAGGGGCTAGCGTTGCAGATACGCAGTATTTT
TRBJ1-4 | many | TRBV7-9 | - | CASSLYSPTTNEKLFF | TGTGCCAGCAGCTTATACAGCCCTACAACTAATGAAAAACTGTTTTTT
TRBJ2-3 | many | TRBV20-1 | - | CSAREGGPLIRPDTQYF | TGCAGTGCTAGAGAGGGGGGACCCCTGATCCGGCCGGATACGCAGTATTTT
TRBJ2-5 | many | TRBV5-4 | - | CASSLEVQQETQYF | TGTGCCAGCAGCTTGGAAGTCCAGCAAGAGACCCAGTACTTC
TRBJ1-3 | few | TRBV6-5 | - | CASSIEGRSGNTIYF | TGTGCCAGCAGCATCGAGGGCCGCTCTGGAAACACCATATATTTT
TRBJ1-5 | many | TRBV20-1 | - | CSARDKKYSNQPQHF | TGCAGTGCTAGAGACAAAAAATATAGCAATCAGCCCCAGCATTTT
TRBJ2-7 | many | TRBV7-8 | - | CASSFKGDSYEQYF | TGTGCCAGCAGCTTTAAGGGAGACTCCTACGAGCAGTACTTC
TRBJ2-5 | many | TRBV2 | - | CASRGGEETQYF | TGTGCCAGCAGAGGGGGGGAAGAGACCCAGTACTTC
TRBJ2-3 | many | TRBV7-9 | TRBD1 | CASRMTGVGTDTQYF | TGTGCCAGCAGGATGACAGGGGTCGGAACAGATACGCAGTATTTT
TRBJ2-7 | many | TRBV27 | TRBD2 | CASSLGLAGEDDEQYF | TGTGCCAGCAGTTTGGGGCTAGCGGGAGAGGACGACGAGCAGTACTTC
TRBJ1-4 | many | TRBV5-5 | - | CASSRMGEKLFF | TGTGCCAGCAGCCGCATGGGGGAAAAACTGTTTTTT